This TCR beta chain was sequenced for a study of blood T cells in healthy people across ages. In this sample, this clonotype turned up a few times. Its antigen is unknown. Study-wide points: Older age coincided with a roughly linear decline in TCR beta diversity per million T cells.

Each of the donors had 9 to 10 milliliters of peripheral blood drawn into EDTA-treated Vacutainer tubes. Isolation recovered at least 7 million PBMCs from every sample. Trimming stripped 0 bases from V and 6 bases from J, with 9 bases between. Germline V gene data show CDR1 as LGHDT and CDR2 as YNNKEL (reference sequence). The CDR3 spans 13 residues. Through a sample-barcoded 5' primer and a J-beta primer mix, a second PCR was run for roughly 6 to 12 cycles. Each cDNA molecule carried a tag from a template-switch adaptor that contained 12 random nucleotides. TCRdb recomputed calls from the 5' RACE reads with MiXCR, one row per CDR3 protein. The sample contains more than 700,000 distinct CDR3 sequences, about 42% of which appear only once.

This chain connects TRBV3-1 to TRBJ2-7; D is unresolved. Sequenced: blood. This sequence originates from a man older than 75 in good health. As DNA, the CDR3 is TGTGCCAGCAGCCAAGATGGGGTTATCGAGCAGTACTTC. Its translation: CASSQDGVIEQYF.